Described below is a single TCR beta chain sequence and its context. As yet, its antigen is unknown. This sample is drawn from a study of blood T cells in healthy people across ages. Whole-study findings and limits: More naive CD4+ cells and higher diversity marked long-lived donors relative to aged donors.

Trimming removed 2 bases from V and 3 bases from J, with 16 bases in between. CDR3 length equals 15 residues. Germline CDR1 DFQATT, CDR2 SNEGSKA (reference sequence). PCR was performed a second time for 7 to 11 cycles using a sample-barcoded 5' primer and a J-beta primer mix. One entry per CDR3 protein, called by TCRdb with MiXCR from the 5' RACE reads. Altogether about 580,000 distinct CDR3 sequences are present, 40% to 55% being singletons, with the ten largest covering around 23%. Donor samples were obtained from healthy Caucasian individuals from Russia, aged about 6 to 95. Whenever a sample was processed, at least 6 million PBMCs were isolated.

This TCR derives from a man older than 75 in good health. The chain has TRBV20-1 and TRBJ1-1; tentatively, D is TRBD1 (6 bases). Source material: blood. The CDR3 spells CSARYGAKGDTEAFF. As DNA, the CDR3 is TGCAGTGCTAGATACGGGGCTAAGGGGGACACTGAAGCTTTCTTT.